Shown below are 5 T cell receptor beta chains from a single sample sequenced in a study of OX40 agonist ivuxolimab in advanced cancers. Sequencing was performed with immunoSEQ multiplex PCR; in TCRdb, only in-frame clones are kept and a portion is missing. The sample lists 40,000 to 65,000 clones, roughly 90% seen once, with about 1.5% in the top ten. Sequenced here: CD4+ or CD8+ T cells sorted from blood, sampled in a trial of the OX40 agonist ivuxolimab. These receptors were taken from an adult with an advanced solid tumor such as melanoma, head and neck, liver or kidney cancer.

The chain combines TRBV5-5 with TRBJ1-1; TRBD1 matches at 8 bases. V shed 2 bases, J shed 11 bases, and the junction held 5 bases outside the gene matches. Germline V lookup: CDR1 SGHKS, CDR2 YYEKEE (reference sequence). The CDR3 consists of 12 residues. The CDR3 loop is CASSLGQGGAFF. The CDR3 bases are TGTGCCAGCAGCTTAGGACAGGGCGGGGCTTTCTTT.

This clone was counted a single time. This chain connects TRBV30 to TRBJ1-4, with D unclear. The CDR3 spans 11 residues. Germline loops: CDR1 GTSNPN, CDR2 SVGIG (reference sequence). The V gene lost 5 bases and the J gene lost 11 bases, with 12 bases spanning the gap. This CDR3 reads CAWGPYGKLFF. CDR3 DNA sequence: TGTGCCTGGGGCCCGTACGGGAAACTGTTTTTT.

This clone has only a few counts. The V and J genes are TRBV7-6 and TRBJ2-7; unclear D gene. V lost 5 bases, J lost 4 bases, and 12 bases lay in between. Germline values: CDR1 SGHVS, CDR2 FNYEAQ. This CDR3 comprises 13 residues. The CDR3 DNA follows: TGTGCCAGCAGCGCACAGCCATTGTACGAGCAGTACTTC. It specifies CASSAQPLYEQYF. The whole variable domain, filled in from reference TRBV7-6 and TRBJ2-7, reads GAGVSQSPRYKVTKRGQDVALRCDPISGHVSLYWYRQALGQGPEFLTYFNYEAQQDKSGLPNDRFSAERPEGSISTLTIQRTEQRDSAMYRCASSAQPLYEQYFGPGTRLTVT.

This clone has only one observation. The gene calls are TRBV7-2 and TRBJ1-1; unclear D gene. The CDR3 loop spans 13 amino acids. Germline CDR1 and CDR2: SGHTA and FQGNSA. V shed 2 bases and J shed 1 base, with 5 bases lying between them. CDR3 bases: TGTGCCAGCAGCTTAATAGAGAACACTGAAGCTTTCTTT. Its protein is CASSLIENTEAFF. Full variable domain (missing parts from reference TRBV7-2 and TRBJ1-1): GAGVSQSPSNKVTEKGKDVELRCDPISGHTALYWYRQSLGQGLEFLIYFQGNSAPDKSGLPSDRFSAERTGGSVSTLTIQRTQQEDSAVYLCASSLIENTEAFFGQGTRLTVV.

This sequence joins TRBV6-4 and TRBJ2-1; 11 bases agree with TRBD2. The V gene end was trimmed by 6 bases and the J gene end by 3 bases; junction bases not matched to a gene: 7. The CDR3 extends over 16 amino acids. Germline lookup yields CDR1 MRHNA and CDR2 SNTAGT. CDR3 loop: CASSLHGTSGYNEQFF. CDR3 nucleotide sequence: TGTGCCAGCAGCCTCCACGGGACTAGCGGCTACAATGAGCAGTTCTTC.